These 12 T cell receptor beta chains originate from one sample sequenced in a study of regulatory T cells in long-lasting Graves disease. Time point given: newly diagnosed GD, antithyroid drugs for less than 3 months. PBMC RNA served as the TCR library source. According to the study, TCR beta libraries were built with iRepertoire HTBI primers and CDR3-region Arm-PCR. TCRdb re-derived calls from the multiplex PCR reads in MiXCR, one entry per CDR3 protein. The sample has about 560,000 distinct CDR3 sequences; about 15% are singletons. This sample was shared with a second study, whose subject was T cells in Graves' hyperthyroidism and ophthalmopathy.

This material consisted of peripheral blood mononuclear cells (PBMCs), taken at new diagnosis, from a patient treated with antithyroid drugs. These receptor sequences come from a man aged 18 to 35 with Graves disease.

The V and J genes are TRBV11-3 and TRBJ2-7; 10 bases agree with TRBD1. The CDR3 extends over 19 amino acids. Germline assignment: CDR1 SGHNT and CDR2 YENEEA. J lost 0 bases, V lost 1 base, and 12 bases had no gene match. The CDR3 is CASSLGRDRGYPYSYEQYF. The CDR3 DNA is TGTGCCAGCAGCTTAGGTCGGGACAGGGGATATCCGTACTCCTACGAGCAGTACTTC.

This clonotype was detected only a few times. V gene TRBV9 combines with J gene TRBJ2-7; 7 positions agree with TRBD1. The CDR3 is 14 residues long. With V trimmed by 3 bases and J by 7 bases, 10 bases remained unmatched. CDR1 SGDLS and CDR2 YYNGEE come from the germline V gene. The CDR3, as DNA: TGTGCCAGCAGCGGCGGCCGACCGACAGGGGAGCAGTACTTC. Translation: CASSGGRPTGEQYF.

V and J are TRBV5-1 and TRBJ2-2, with 12 bases that match TRBD2. V was pared by 4 bases and J by 6 bases, with 4 bases of the junction left unmatched. The germline gives CDR1 SGHRS, CDR2 YFSETQ. The CDR3 contains 15 residues. Here the CDR3 reads CASSVLAGGSGELFF. The DNA of the CDR3 is TGCGCCAGCAGCGTCCTAGCGGGAGGGTCCGGGGAGCTGTTTTTT.

This clonotype was observed many times. The genes are TRBV15 and TRBJ2-7, with unresolved D. The CDR3 is 14 amino acids. Germline CDR1 is LNHNV and CDR2 is YYDKDF (reference sequence). V shed 3 bases and J shed 3 bases, with 12 bases lying between them. CDR3 sequence: CATSSLAENYEQYF. CDR3 sequence (DNA): TGTGCCACCAGCAGTCTCGCGGAAAACTACGAGCAGTACTTC. Complete variable domain (other parts from reference TRBV15 and TRBJ2-7): DAMVIQNPRYQVTQFGKPVTLSCSQTLNHNVMYWYQQKSSQAPKLLFHYYDKDFNNEADTPDNFQSRRPNTSFCFLDIRSPGLGDTAMYLCATSSLAENYEQYFGPGTRLTVT.

This clonotype was picked up a small number of times. This chain joins TRBV5-5 and TRBJ1-1, with D uncertain. The germline V gene encodes CDR1 SGHKS and CDR2 YYEKEE (reference sequence). Trimming took 0 bases from V and 9 from J, leaving 18 bases between them. This CDR3 spans 15 amino acids. The CDR3 nucleotides read TGTGCCAGCAGCTTGGATTATATGGGCACGGGTAAAGCTTTCTTT. It is translated as CASSLDYMGTGKAFF.

The rearrangement uses TRBV28 and TRBJ2-6; perhaps TRBD1 as D (5 bases). The CDR3 extends over 16 amino acids. The germline gives CDR1 MDHEN, CDR2 SYDVKM. Trimming stripped 1 base from V and 4 bases from J, with 11 bases between. CDR3 bases: TGTGCCAGCAGTTTATTAGGGGCGGAAGGGGCCAACGTCCTGACTTTC. It is translated as CASSLLGAEGANVLTF.

This clonotype was counted many times. The genes are TRBV6-2 or TRBV6-3 and TRBJ2-3, with a tentative D call TRBD1 (5 bases). V gave up 5 bases and J gave up 0 bases, with 9 bases separating them. CDR1 and CDR2 from the germline V gene are MNHEY and SVGEGT. The CDR3 runs to 14 residues. In DNA, the CDR3 is TGTGCCAGCAGTGTTAGGGGAAGCACAGATACGCAGTATTTT. It encodes CASSVRGSTDTQYF.

The rearrangement joins TRBV19 to TRBJ2-7, with D possibly being TRBD1 (6 bases). This CDR3 has 13 residues. The V gene's germline CDR1 is LNHDA and CDR2 SQIVND (reference sequence). V gave up 8 bases and J gave up 2 bases, with 13 bases separating them. The CDR3 loop is CASGFTGTYEQYF. The CDR3 bases are TGTGCCAGTGGATTCACAGGGACCTACGAGCAGTACTTC.

This clonotype was picked up many times. The gene calls are TRBV6-1 and TRBJ2-7; 15 positions match TRBD2. V lost 9 bases, J lost 4 bases, and 7 bases stayed unmatched. CDR3 length equals 15 residues. Germline assignment: CDR1 MNHNS and CDR2 SASEGT. CDR3 protein: CASYGLAGGRYEQYF. In DNA, the CDR3 is TGTGCCAGTTACGGACTAGCGGGAGGGCGGTACGAGCAGTACTTC.

This clonotype was picked up many times. The V call is TRBV5-1, the J call TRBJ1-2; D is perhaps TRBD1 (5 bases). The CDR3 has 14 residues. Germline CDR1 is SGHRS and CDR2 is YFSETQ. Trimming removed 6 bases at V and 2 bases at J, with 14 bases between. CDR3 sequence (DNA): TGCGCCAGCAACCCAGGGACCGAAAACTATGGCTACACCTTC. This encodes CASNPGTENYGYTF.

Ten or more counts support this clonotype. The V gene is TRBV6-1, the J gene TRBJ2-7, with D perhaps matching TRBD2 (6 bases). CDR1 is MNHNS and CDR2 is SASEGT in the germline V gene. CDR3 size: 14 residues. The ends were cut back, 5 bases at V and 3 bases at J, with 14 bases in the middle. DNA for the CDR3: TGTGCCAGCAGTCCCTCCGCGGGGTTCTACGAGCAGTACTTC. Translated, it gives CASSPSAGFYEQYF.

This clonotype was picked up a small number of times. The chain employs TRBV2 and TRBJ2-5; D is possibly TRBD2 (6 bases). Trimming took off 4 bases at V and 5 bases at J, with 11 bases between the two ends. Per the germline V gene, CDR1 is SNHLY and CDR2 is FYNNEI. There are 13 residues in the CDR3. CDR3 DNA sequence: TGTGCCAGCAGTGGGAGCGGAGGGGAGACCCAGTACTTC. The encoded protein is CASSGSGGETQYF. Full variable domain (rest looked up from reference TRBV2 and TRBJ2-5): EPEVTQTPSHQVTQMGQEVILRCVPISNHLYFYWYRQILGQKVEFLVSFYNNEISEKSEIFDDQFSVERPDGSNFTLKIRSTKLEDSAMYFCASSGSGGETQYFGPGTRLLVL.